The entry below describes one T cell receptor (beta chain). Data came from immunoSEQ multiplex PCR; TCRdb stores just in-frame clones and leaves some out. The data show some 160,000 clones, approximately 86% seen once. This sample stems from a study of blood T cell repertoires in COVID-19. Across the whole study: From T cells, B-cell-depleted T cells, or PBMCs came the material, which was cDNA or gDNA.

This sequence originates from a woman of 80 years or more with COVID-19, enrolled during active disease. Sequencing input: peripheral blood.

CDR3: CASSTSGSADTGELFF. The CDR3 DNA reads as TGTGCCAGCAGTACTAGCGGGAGTGCGGACACCGGGGAGCTGTTTTTT. The chain carries TRBV2 and TRBJ2-2, with 11 bases lining up with TRBD2. Per the germline V gene, CDR1 is SNHLY and CDR2 is FYNNEI. V shed 5 bases, J shed 3 bases, and the junction held 5 bases outside the gene matches. The CDR3 runs 16 residues.